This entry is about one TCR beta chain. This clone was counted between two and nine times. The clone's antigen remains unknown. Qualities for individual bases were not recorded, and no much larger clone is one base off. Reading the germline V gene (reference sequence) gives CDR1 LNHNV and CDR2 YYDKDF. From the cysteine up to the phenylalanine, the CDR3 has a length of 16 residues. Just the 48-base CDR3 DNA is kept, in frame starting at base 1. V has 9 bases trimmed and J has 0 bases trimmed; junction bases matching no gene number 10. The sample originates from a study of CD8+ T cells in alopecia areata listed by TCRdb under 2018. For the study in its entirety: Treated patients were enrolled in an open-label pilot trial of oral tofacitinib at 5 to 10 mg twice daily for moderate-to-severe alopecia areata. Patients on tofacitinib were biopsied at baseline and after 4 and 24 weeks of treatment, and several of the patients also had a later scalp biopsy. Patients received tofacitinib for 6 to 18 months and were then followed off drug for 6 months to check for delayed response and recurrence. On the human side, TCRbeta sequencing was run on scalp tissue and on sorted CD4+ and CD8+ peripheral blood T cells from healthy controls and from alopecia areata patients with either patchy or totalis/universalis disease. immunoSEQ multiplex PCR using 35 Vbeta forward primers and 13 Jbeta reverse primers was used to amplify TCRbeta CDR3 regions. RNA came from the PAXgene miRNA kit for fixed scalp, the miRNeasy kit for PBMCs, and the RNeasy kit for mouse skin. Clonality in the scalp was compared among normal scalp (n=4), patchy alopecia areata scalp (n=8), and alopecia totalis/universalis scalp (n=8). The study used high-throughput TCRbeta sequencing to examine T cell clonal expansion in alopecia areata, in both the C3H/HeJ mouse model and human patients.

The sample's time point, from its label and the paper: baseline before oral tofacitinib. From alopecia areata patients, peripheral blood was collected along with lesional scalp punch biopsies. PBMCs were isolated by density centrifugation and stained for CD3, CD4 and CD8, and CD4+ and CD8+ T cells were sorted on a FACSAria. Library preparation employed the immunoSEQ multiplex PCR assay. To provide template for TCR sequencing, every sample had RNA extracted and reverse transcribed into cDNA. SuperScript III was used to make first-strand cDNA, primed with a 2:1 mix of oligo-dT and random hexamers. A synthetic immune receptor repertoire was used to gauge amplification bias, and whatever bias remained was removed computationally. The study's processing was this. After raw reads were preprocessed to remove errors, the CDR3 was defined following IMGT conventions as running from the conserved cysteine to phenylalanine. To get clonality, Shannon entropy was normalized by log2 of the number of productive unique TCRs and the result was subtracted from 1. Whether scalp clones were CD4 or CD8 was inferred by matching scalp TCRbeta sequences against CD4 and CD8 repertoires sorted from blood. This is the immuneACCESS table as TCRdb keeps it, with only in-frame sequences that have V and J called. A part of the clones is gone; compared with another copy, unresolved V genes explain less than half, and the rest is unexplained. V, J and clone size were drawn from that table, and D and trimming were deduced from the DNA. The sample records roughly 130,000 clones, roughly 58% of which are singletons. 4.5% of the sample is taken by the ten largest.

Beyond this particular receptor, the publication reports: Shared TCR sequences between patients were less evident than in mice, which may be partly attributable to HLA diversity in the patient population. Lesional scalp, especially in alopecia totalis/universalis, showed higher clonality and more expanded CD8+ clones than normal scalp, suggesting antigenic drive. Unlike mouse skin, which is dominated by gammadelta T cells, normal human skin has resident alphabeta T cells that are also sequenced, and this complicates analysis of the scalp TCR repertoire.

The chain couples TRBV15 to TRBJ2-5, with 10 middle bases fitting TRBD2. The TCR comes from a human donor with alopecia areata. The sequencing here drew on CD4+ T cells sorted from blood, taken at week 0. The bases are TGTGCCACAAAGAGAAAGCGGGAGGGTAACCAAGAGACCCAGTACTTC. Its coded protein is CATKRKREGNQETQYF.